This TCR beta chain comes out of a study of PD-L1 blockade in urothelial cancer. Study in general: Administration of atezolizumab to patients began in the mid-2010s, at 1,200 mg intravenously every 3 weeks. Researchers looked at the blood 3 weeks (second dose) and 6 weeks after treatment began. Across blood samples, T cells had a median count of around 150,000.

The time point: pretreatment peripheral blood. Profiling relied on immunoSEQ multiplex PCR, and the TCRdb table lists in-frame clones only, not all of them. The sample shows roughly 55,000 clones, 70% to 90% of them seen only once. Germline lookup yields CDR1 SGHNT and CDR2 YYREEE (reference sequence). V lost 5 bases to trimming and J lost 5 bases; unmatched junction nucleotides: 14. The CDR3 covers 16 residues. The chain recombines TRBV5-4 with TRBJ2-3, with 7 bases that match TRBD2. The source material was PBMCs, sampled around atezolizumab (anti-PD-L1) treatment. The receptor was derived from a man aged 55 to 70 with urothelial cancer. The CDR3 region is CASSKSRPGGKDTQYF. The CDR3 DNA sequence: TGTGCCAGCAGTAAATCTCGGCCCGGGGGGAAAGATACGCAGTATTTT. Together with reference TRBV5-4 and TRBJ2-3, the CDR3 gives the full variable domain: ETGVTQSPTHLIKTRGQQVTLRCSSQSGHNTVSWYQQALGQGPQFIFQYYREEENGRGNFPPRFSGLQFPNYSSELNVNALELDDSALYLCASSKSRPGGKDTQYFGPGTRLTVL.